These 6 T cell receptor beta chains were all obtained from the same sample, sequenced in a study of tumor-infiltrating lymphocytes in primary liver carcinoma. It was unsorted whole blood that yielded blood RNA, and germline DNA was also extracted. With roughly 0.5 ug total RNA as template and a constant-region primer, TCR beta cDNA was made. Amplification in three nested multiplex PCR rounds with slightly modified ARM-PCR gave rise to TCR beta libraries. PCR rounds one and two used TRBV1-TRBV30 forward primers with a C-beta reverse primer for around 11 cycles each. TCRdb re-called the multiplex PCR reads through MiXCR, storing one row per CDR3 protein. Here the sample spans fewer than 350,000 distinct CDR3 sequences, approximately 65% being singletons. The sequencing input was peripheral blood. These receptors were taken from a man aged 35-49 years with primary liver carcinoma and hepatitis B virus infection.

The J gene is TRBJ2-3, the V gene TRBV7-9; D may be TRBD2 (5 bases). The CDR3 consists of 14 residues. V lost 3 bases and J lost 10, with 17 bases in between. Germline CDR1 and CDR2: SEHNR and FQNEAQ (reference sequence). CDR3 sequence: CASSFWTERDAQYF. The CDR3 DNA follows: TGTGCCAGCAGCTTCTGGACGGAGAGGGATGCGCAGTATTTT. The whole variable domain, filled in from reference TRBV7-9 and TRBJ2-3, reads DTGVSQNPRHKITKRGQNVTFRCDPISEHNRLYWYRQTLGQGPEFLTYFQNEAQLEKSRLLSDRFSAERPKGSFSTLEIQRTEQGDSAMYLCASSFWTERDAQYFGPGTRLTVL.

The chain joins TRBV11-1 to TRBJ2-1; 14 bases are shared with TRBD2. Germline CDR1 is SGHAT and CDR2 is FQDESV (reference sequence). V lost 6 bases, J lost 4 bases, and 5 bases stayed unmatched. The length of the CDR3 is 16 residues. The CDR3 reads CASSGLAGGAYNEQFF. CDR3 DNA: TGTGCCAGCAGTGGACTAGCGGGAGGAGCATACAATGAGCAGTTCTTC.

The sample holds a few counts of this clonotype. The CDR3 DNA reads as TGTGCCACCAGTGACCCCAGTGGCAATGAGCAGTTCTTC. This encodes CATSDPSGNEQFF. This chain joins TRBV24-1 and TRBJ2-1; D remains unclear. CDR3 length: 13 residues. The germline V and J ends were trimmed by 4 bases and 6 bases, with 9 bases remaining between them. Germline values: CDR1 KGHDR, CDR2 SFDVKD.

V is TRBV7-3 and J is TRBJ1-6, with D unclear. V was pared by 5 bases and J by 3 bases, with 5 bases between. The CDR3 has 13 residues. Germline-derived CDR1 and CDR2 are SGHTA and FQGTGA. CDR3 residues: CASSTDYNSPLHF. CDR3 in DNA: TGTGCCAGCAGCACCGACTATAATTCACCCCTCCACTTT.

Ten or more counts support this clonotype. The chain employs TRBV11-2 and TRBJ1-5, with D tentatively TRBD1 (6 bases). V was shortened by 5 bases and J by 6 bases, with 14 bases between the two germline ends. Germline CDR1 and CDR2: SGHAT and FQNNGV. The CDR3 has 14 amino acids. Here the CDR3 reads CASSLTGLSQPQHF. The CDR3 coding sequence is TGTGCCAGCAGCCTCACAGGGTTGAGTCAGCCCCAGCATTTT.

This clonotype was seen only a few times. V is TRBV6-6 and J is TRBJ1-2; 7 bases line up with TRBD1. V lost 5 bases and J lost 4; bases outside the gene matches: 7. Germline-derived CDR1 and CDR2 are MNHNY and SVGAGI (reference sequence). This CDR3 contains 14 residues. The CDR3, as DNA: TGTGCCAGCAGTGTTCAGGGGGGCTTCTATGGCTACACCTTC. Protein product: CASSVQGGFYGYTF.